The clone carrying this T cell receptor beta chain has a handful of counts. Its antigen is still unknown. A read error may produce the germline difference seen at one junction end. The data originate from a study of tumour-infiltrating T cells in Burkitt lymphoma. Whole-study context: The Burkitt lymphoma cohort spanned all epidemiological subtypes. Overall and progression-free survival were predicted by productive clonality. Study-wide points: Many Burkitt lymphoma patients shared several public clonotypes.

Libraries were prepared by immunoSEQ multiplex PCR; TCRdb keeps only in-frame clonotypes and omits some of them. The sample includes some 1,200 clones, about 16% of them seen just once. The germline V gene has CDR1 LNHDA and CDR2 SQIVND (reference sequence). The CDR3 length is 15 residues. This receptor was obtained from a human donor with Burkitt lymphoma. Sequenced input: tumor tissue. The chain employs TRBV19 and TRBJ1-6; 7 bases align to TRBD1. CDR3 in amino acids: CASNSGMPGGWPLYF. The CDR3 DNA is TGTGCCAGCAACTCCGGGATGCCAGGGGGATGGCCCCTCTACTTT.